This TCR beta chain was documented in a study of blood T cell repertoires in COVID-19. This clone has more than one count but fewer than ten. J gave up 6 bases and V 2 bases, and 8 bases lay outside the gene matches. This CDR3 region has 15 residues. Germline CDR1 SGHAT, CDR2 FQNNGV. Per the authors' pipeline: Reference gene primer amplification gave nucleated cell count estimates. Here immunoSEQ multiplex PCR was the method, and the copy in TCRdb shows in-frame clones only, minus some. The V and J calls and clone size are taken from that table; D and trimming were inferred from the DNA. The repertoire holds around 230,000 clones, with 75% to 90% as singletons.

The clonotype was recovered from a man aged 35-49 years who had recovered from COVID-19. Material: PBMCs or T cells enriched from blood (not recorded which). The V gene is TRBV11-2, the J gene TRBJ1-2, with 8 bases fitting TRBD1. As DNA, the CDR3 is TGTGCCAGCAGCTTAACAGGGGGTGCGTGGAATGGCTACACCTTC. Translated, it gives CASSLTGGAWNGYTF.